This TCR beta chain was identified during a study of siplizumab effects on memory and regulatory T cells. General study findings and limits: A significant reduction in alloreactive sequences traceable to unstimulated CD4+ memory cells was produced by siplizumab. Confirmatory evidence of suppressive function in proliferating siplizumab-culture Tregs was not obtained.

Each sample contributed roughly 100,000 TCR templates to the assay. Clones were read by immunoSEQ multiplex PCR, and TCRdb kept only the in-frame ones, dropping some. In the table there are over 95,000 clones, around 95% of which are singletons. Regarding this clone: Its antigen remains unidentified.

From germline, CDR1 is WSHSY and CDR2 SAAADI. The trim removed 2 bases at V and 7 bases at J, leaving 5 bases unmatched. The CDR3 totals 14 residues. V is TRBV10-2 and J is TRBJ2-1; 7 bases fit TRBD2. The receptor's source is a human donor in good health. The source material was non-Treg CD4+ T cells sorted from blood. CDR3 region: CASSEGGSGNEQFF. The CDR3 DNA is TGCGCCAGCAGTGAGGGGGGTAGCGGGAATGAGCAGTTCTTC.